This T cell receptor (beta chain) appears in the sequencing data of a study of identical twins. This clonotype was seen ten or more times. The CDR3 consists of 13 residues. V lost 5 bases, J lost 0 bases, and 7 bases lay in between. The germline V gene has CDR1 PRHDT and CDR2 FYEKMQ (reference sequence). Template switching created a universal primer site, and the cDNA included unique molecular identifiers. TCRdb analysed the 5' RACE reads with MiXCR anew, one entry per CDR3 protein. The sample shows 430,000 or so distinct CDR3 sequences, roughly 26% of them seen only once. The same sample was also used in a study of T cells expressing NK-cell markers.

V gene TRBV13 combines with J gene TRBJ1-1, with D possibly TRBD1 on 5 matching bases. The sequencing sample was made of CD4+ T cells sorted from blood. The TCR was taken from a woman aged 18-29 years in good health. The CDR3 loop is CASSRRVNTEAFF. The CDR3 region has the DNA TGTGCCAGCAGCCGCAGGGTGAACACTGAAGCTTTCTTT.